The rows below give T cell receptor beta chains drawn from one sample of a study of shared clonotypes between healthy human individuals. TCRdb keeps only in-frame clones here, not all; method: immunoSEQ multiplex PCR. Among over 950,000 clones listed, roughly 77% were seen once. The sample comprised memory CD4+ T cells from PBMCs. The receptors here all came from a man aged 18 to 30 in good health. Some clones in this sample may be carry-over from other donors' samples. Both conserved end residues are part of each CDR3. The order of the fields is V gene, D gene, J gene, clone size, CDR3 DNA, CDR3 protein. A D gene is named only where the DNA matches it firmly. Rows give clone size only sometimes, using once, few, many, or a class for an expanded clone.

>TRBV6-1|TRBD1|TRBJ1-3|NA
TGTGCCAGCAGTGAAGTATGGACAGGGGGCGGTGGAAACACCATATATTTT
CASSEVWTGGGGNTIYF
>TRBV12-2|NA|TRBJ1-1|NA
TGTGCAAGTCGCTTAGCAAAATTTTCGGACGAGAACACTGAAGCTTTCTTT
CASRLAKFSDENTEAFF
>TRBV6-5|NA|TRBJ2-1|NA
TGTGCCAGCAGTTACTCCGTCCATGGGGCGGTCGAGCAGTTCTTC
CASSYSVHGAVEQFF
>TRBV5-6|TRBD1|TRBJ1-1|NA
TGTGCCAGCAGCTTGTTACAGGACAGGGGTGAAGCTTTCTTT
CASSLLQDRGEAFF
>TRBV19|TRBD1|TRBJ2-3|NA
TGTGCCAGTAGTATGGGACAGGGCACAGATACGCAGTATTTT
CASSMGQGTDTQYF
>TRBV5-1|TRBD1|TRBJ2-2|NA
TGCGCCAGCAGCTTAGTCGGTGGCGGGACAGGAACGCACACCGGGGAGCTGTTTTTT
CASSLVGGGTGTHTGELFF
>TRBV21-1|NA|TRBJ2-7|few
TGTGCCAGCAGCAAACGTGCTTTGCGCTACGAGCAGTACTTC
CASSKRALRYEQYF
>TRBV30|TRBD1|TRBJ1-5|NA
TGTGCCTGGAGTGTAGACAGGGGATTGCAACAGCCCCAGCATTTT
CAWSVDRGLQQPQHF
>TRBV11-2|NA|TRBJ1-1|NA
TGTGCCAGCAGCTTAGTGATGATGAGCAACACTGAAGCTTTCTTT
CASSLVMMSNTEAFF
>TRBV7-2|NA|TRBJ2-5|NA
TGTGCCAGCAGCCCGGGGAGGGGGGCGAGACAAGAGACCCAGTACTTC
CASSPGRGARQETQYF
>TRBV11-2|NA|TRBJ2-3|NA
TGTGCCAGCAGCCCTTTAGCAGATACGCAGTATTTT
CASSPLADTQYF
>TRBV7-9|NA|TRBJ2-3|NA
TGTGCCAGCAGCTTAACGGCAGGGGGCACAGATACGCAGTATTTT
CASSLTAGGTDTQYF
>TRBV10-1|NA|TRBJ1-4|few
TGCGCCAGCAGTCCCGGCCATCGAGGGGGAAAACTGTTTTTT
CASSPGHRGGKLFF
>TRBV19|NA|TRBJ1-1|NA
TGTGCCAGTAGTATAGTTCGACAGCTCCTGAACACTGAAGCTTTCTTT
CASSIVRQLLNTEAFF
>TRBV2|TRBD2|TRBJ2-1|NA
TGTGCCAGCAGTTTTTTAGCGGGAGGGCCTGTCTCCTACAATGAGCAGTTCTTC
CASSFLAGGPVSYNEQFF
>TRBV30|NA|TRBJ1-1|many
TGTGCCTGGAGCGTCGGGGGCCTTGAAGCTTTCTTT
CAWSVGGLEAFF
>TRBV11-2|NA|TRBJ1-3|NA
TGTGCCAGCAGCCCGGACGGAGGTGGCTACACCATATATTTT
CASSPDGGGYTIYF
>TRBV6-1|TRBD2|TRBJ2-3|NA
TGTGCCATCCAAGCGGGAGGGCCAGATACGCAGTATTTT
CAIQAGGPDTQYF
>TRBV5-1|NA|TRBJ2-3|NA
TGCGCCAGCAGCCTCCAGCCCATAGGAGATACGCAGTATTTT
CASSLQPIGDTQYF
>TRBV9|TRBD2|TRBJ2-2|few
TGTGCCAGCAGCGTAGCTACTTCGACTAGCGGGAGTACCGGGGAGCTGTTTTTT
CASSVATSTSGSTGELFF
>TRBV18|TRBD1|TRBJ2-7|NA
TGTGCCAGCTCACCGAGGACAGGGAACTACGAGCAGTACTTC
CASSPRTGNYEQYF
>TRBV2|TRBD2|TRBJ2-5|NA
TGTGCCAGCAGTGGACTAGCGGGAGGGGAGACCCAGTACTTC
CASSGLAGGETQYF
>TRBV2|TRBD2|TRBJ2-3|once
TGTGCCAGCAGACGACTAGCGGGAGTGGATACGCAGTATTTT
CASRRLAGVDTQYF
>TRBV5-5|TRBD1|TRBJ2-7|NA
TGTGCCAGCAGCACCTGGACAGGATCCCCCTACGAGCAGTACTTC
CASSTWTGSPYEQYF
>TRBV10-3|TRBD2|TRBJ2-7|few
TGTGCCATTATCAAGGGACTAGCGGGGAACTACGAGCAGTACTTC
CAIIKGLAGNYEQYF
>TRBV28|NA|TRBJ2-1|NA
TGTGCCAGCAGTTCCCCAGGGGGTCAGGGTCGCGGAACTTTAGGGCGGGGTGAGCAGTTCTTC
CASSSPGGQGRGTLGRGEQFF
>TRBV7-9|NA|TRBJ2-5|once
TGTGCCAGCAGCTTAGGTGTACAGGCGACCCAAGAGACCCAGTACTTC
CASSLGVQATQETQYF
>TRBV13|TRBD2|TRBJ2-7|NA
TGTGCCAGCAGCTTAGGATTCGGGGGACTAGCGGACTACGAGCAGTACTTC
CASSLGFGGLADYEQYF
>TRBV7-3|NA|TRBJ2-1|NA
TGTGCCAGCAGCTTACAAGTTATGGATGAGCAGTTCTTC
CASSLQVMDEQFF
>TRBV30|TRBD2|TRBJ2-1|NA
TGTGCCCGGACTAGCGGGAGGGCAGGCTCCTACAATGAGCAGTTCTTC
CARTSGRAGSYNEQFF
>TRBV10-3|NA|TRBJ1-1|NA
TGTGCCATCAGTCCCCTTGCGGAGGACACTGAAGCTTTCTTT
CAISPLAEDTEAFF
>TRBV30|NA|TRBJ2-1|NA
TGTGCCTGGTCTGCGGTCCGGGACTTGCAGTTCTTC
CAWSAVRDLQFF
>TRBV23-1|NA|TRBJ2-7|NA
TGCGCCAGCAGTCAACGCACAGCTTCGACCTACGAGCAGTACTTC
CASSQRTASTYEQYF
>TRBV6-1|TRBD1|TRBJ1-6|NA
TGTGCCAGCAGTGAAGGGGGGACAGGGGGCTTTGGAACACCCCTCCACTTT
CASSEGGTGGFGTPLHF
>TRBV27|NA|TRBJ1-2|NA
TGTGCCAGCAGTCCCCAAGGGTCCTATGGCTACACCTTC
CASSPQGSYGYTF
>TRBV19|NA|TRBJ1-5|few
TGTGCCAGCAGGGGAGGGCATCAGCCCCAGCATTTT
CASRGGHQPQHF
>TRBV2|NA|TRBJ1-5|NA
TGTGCCAGCAGTGGTGACAGCTATCAGCCCCAGCATTTT
CASSGDSYQPQHF
>TRBV5-1|NA|TRBJ1-2|NA
TGCGCCAGCAGCTTGGCCGGCCGCAGCGGCTACACCTTC
CASSLAGRSGYTF
>TRBV15|NA|TRBJ1-1|NA
TGTGCCACCAGCAGAGATATGACAAACACTGAAGCTTTCTTT
CATSRDMTNTEAFF
>TRBV2|NA|TRBJ1-2|NA
TGTGCCAGCAGTGAATCGCCGGGGGGGGCGGTAGCTAACTATGGCTACACCTTC
CASSESPGGAVANYGYTF
>TRBV11-1|NA|TRBJ1-1|NA
TGTGCCAGCAGCTTAAACAGGGTTGGTACTGAAGCTTTCTTT
CASSLNRVGTEAFF